This T cell receptor beta chain stems from a study of T cells in localized non-small cell lung cancer. A word on this clone: Its antigen remains unknown.

Broader study findings: Among the top 100 tumor clones, a median around 62 appeared in adjacent lung. Among blood samples, higher T cell density accompanied longer overall survival. Of the tissues analyzed, uninvolved adjacent lung showed maximal T cell clonality, greater than tumor.

Profiled with immunoSEQ multiplex PCR; TCRdb holds only in-frame clones, not every one. The sample lists approximately 88,000 clones, around 90% occurring once. V shed 1 base and J shed 7 bases, with 11 bases lying between them. This CDR3 region has 14 residues. Germline CDR1 and CDR2: KGHSH and LQKENI. The starting material was PBMCs, obtained before any cancer treatment. This TCR was recovered from a woman aged 35-70 years with stage II squamous cell lung carcinoma. The chain employs TRBV18 and TRBJ2-1; D is perhaps TRBD2 (5 bases). The CDR3 DNA follows: TGTGCCAGCTCACCACTAGCTAGCAGGAATGAGCAGTTCTTC. Translated, it gives CASSPLASRNEQFF.